This T cell receptor beta chain stems from a study of cytomegalovirus exposure and HLA in healthy donors. General study points: A few CMV-associated chains proved CMV antigen-specific in vitro. A list of 150 to 200 TCR beta chains associated with cytomegalovirus was given.

Notes on this clone: As yet, its antigen is unknown.

The CDR3 is made up of 12 amino acids. The V gene end was trimmed by 7 bases and the J gene end by 5 bases; junction bases not matched to a gene: 4. The germline CDR1 and CDR2 sequences are MNHNS and SASEGT. The assay was immunoSEQ multiplex PCR, and TCRdb's table has in-frame clones only and misses some. The sample lists approximately 150,000 clones, 70% to 90% occurring once. The chain employs TRBV6-1 and TRBJ1-1; 7 nucleotides line up with TRBD1. Sequencing used PBMCs. This TCR was sampled from a man aged 25-45 years in good health and CMV-seropositive. The CDR3 DNA follows: TGTGCCAGCATGAGGGGGCTTACTGAAGCTTTCTTT. Residues: CASMRGLTEAFF.